In its sample, the clone carrying this T cell receptor beta chain was seen many times. Its antigen is unidentified. This sample was taken from a study of molecular identifiers for immune sequencing clone quantification. Study-wide results and caveats: Over 99% of CMV-specific effector molecules, but under 1% of naive ones, were in clones above 20 copies. Even with some 1 million naive cells present, spiked Jurkat TCR RNA from one cell was reportedly detectable.

CDR3 length: 16 amino acids. Trimming cost V 1 base and J 4 bases; bases outside gene matches: 7. TCRdb independently ran MiXCR on the PCR reads; one entry per CDR3 protein. The table has about 640,000 distinct CDR3 sequences, nearly 20% seen once. This chain joins TRBV12-3 or TRBV12-4 and TRBJ2-3; 8 bases fit TRBD2. The clonotype comes from a human donor in good health. Some libraries in this study had Jurkat cell RNA spiked in. The specimen sequenced was naive CD8+ T cells from blood, with Jurkat cell RNA spiked in. Subset given: FACS-sorted CD8+CD4-CCR7+CD45RA+ naive T cells. The DNA for the CDR3 is TGTGCCAGCAGTTTAGGTCGGGGGGGGGCCCCAGATACGCAGTATTTT. As protein: CASSLGRGGAPDTQYF.